This T cell receptor (beta chain) came from a study of blood T cell repertoires in COVID-19 (dated by TCRdb to between 2020 and 2021). Background for the entire study: The collaborator samples originated in the United States, Italy and Spain and spanned the acute and convalescent phases of COVID-19. The prospective study material was composed of cDNA or gDNA derived from T cells, B-cell-depleted T cells, or PBMCs. Deeply sampled blood TCRbeta repertoires from subjects exposed to, actively infected with, or recovered from COVID-19 were included in the dataset. The repertoires were released in a freely available public database intended as a resource for research on the immune response to SARS-CoV-2. The samples were drawn from the first 160 participants of the ongoing ImmuneRACE study and from about 1,200 subjects provided by 6 global collaborators. A de-identified subject ID, COVID-19 status, age in years and sex were almost always included in the sample metadata. Where available, HLA class I and class II types were taken from metadata supplied by the sample provider and were not determined by assay-based typing. What the work shows at the level of the full study, not this receptor alone: The amount of clinical and demographic metadata varied by source and participant and was provided uncurated.

In Seattle, one collaborating source enrolled patients while the infection was active and tracked those patients longitudinally over the course of disease. Each collaborating institution followed its own protocols to collect whole blood in K2EDTA tubes. For TCRbeta analysis, collaborators shipped samples in one of three forms: frozen whole blood, isolated PBMCs, or DNA extracted from either of those sample types. A note on this clone: Its antigen remains undetermined. No much larger clone is present one base from it, and per-base qualities are unavailable.

CDR1 MNHNS and CDR2 SASEGT are derived from the germline V gene. Counted from cysteine to phenylalanine, this CDR3 has 14 amino acids. Only the CDR3 part of the read is kept: 42 bases, read in frame from the first base. Clipping removes 4 bases from V and 3 bases from J, with 4 as the unmatched junction base count. TCRbeta CDR3 regions were amplified from genomic DNA using the immunoSEQ Assay, a bias-controlled multiplex PCR. Processing in the source paper ran as follows. The number of nucleated cells in each sample was estimated from the amplification of reference gene primers within the assay. Sequence reads were collapsed and filtered to measure the absolute abundance of every unique TCRbeta CDR3 rearrangement. Productive Simpson clonality was computed per sample as the square root of Simpson's diversity index over productive rearrangements. TCRdb provides this immuneACCESS table in a form limited to in-frame rearrangements. Some clones are lacking; in checked studies, under half of them reflect an unresolved V gene, and why the rest are absent is not known. For V, J and clone size, that table is used; D and trimming come from the DNA. For this sample the table gives 60,000 to 80,000 clones, of which 65% to 85% were detected only once. 9.5% to 15% of the sample comes from the top ten.

Sample: peripheral blood. Recombination connected TRBV6-1 to TRBJ2-7, and TRBD2 matches 9 of the central bases. The TCR sequence derives from a man in his fifties with COVID-19, enrolled during active disease. The CDR3 has the sequence CASSVAGAIYEQYF. The nucleotide sequence reads as follows: TGTGCCAGCAGTGTAGCGGGAGCGATCTACGAGCAGTACTTC.